The source of this T cell receptor (beta chain) is a study of naive and memory T cell subsets. Study-level points and caveats: TCR abundance followed a power law differing between naive and memory subsets.

The CDR3 loop spans 14 amino acids. Germline-derived CDR1 and CDR2 are SGHRS and YFSETQ. V gave up 0 bases and J gave up 6 bases, with 11 bases separating them. CMV status came from CD4+ T cell IFNgamma after overnight CMV lysate stimulation of fresh PBMCs. CD8 T cells were positively selected from what remained after CD4 positive selection. An equimolar mix of two oligonucleotides served as the beta constant-region primer for TRBC1 and TRBC2. Nested alpha and beta constant-region primers with the SP2 primer drove four PCR rounds on ligated cDNA. An oligonucleotide with the SP2 primer and a 12-nucleotide UMI was ligated to the cDNA 3' end. Using its own MiXCR run on the UMI-ligation and nested PCR reads, TCRdb lists one record per CDR3 protein. In the table there are about 82,000 distinct CDR3 sequences, around 9% of which are singletons. A note on this clonotype: Antigen: not known.

This chain joins TRBV5-1 and TRBJ2-3; D possibly corresponds to TRBD1 (6 bases). This clonotype was sampled from a human donor in good health. The specimen sequenced was naive CD8+ T cells from blood. CDR3 sequence reads: CASSLVGAPDTQYF. CDR3 DNA sequence: TGCGCCAGCAGCTTGGTGGGGGCCCCGGATACGCAGTATTTT.